This T cell receptor beta chain was sequenced for a study of identical twins. General study points: Abundant beta clonotypes from cord blood had fewer insertions, unlike memory repertoires, which showed none.

Template switching introduced a universal primer site, and the cDNA bore unique molecular identifiers. TCRdb re-derived calls from the 5' RACE reads in MiXCR, one entry per CDR3 protein. The top ten clones hold about 1.8% of a sample with hundreds of thousands of distinct CDR3 sequences, over 5% of them seen once. CDR1 and CDR2 (germline): LNHDA, SQIVND (reference sequence). This CDR3 has 16 amino acids. Germline trimming cut 6 bases from V and 5 bases from J; bases unmatched to any gene: 9. Note on this clonotype: Its antigen remains unidentified.

The chain carries TRBV19 and TRBJ2-1, with 11 positions matching TRBD2. The sequence came from a man aged 18 to 30 in good health. The specimen was naive T cells sorted from blood. As DNA, the CDR3 is TGTGCCAGTAGCCCCAGACTAGCGGGAATCCACAATGAGCAGTTCTTC. This sequence encodes CASSPRLAGIHNEQFF.